This T cell receptor beta chain derives from a study of blood T cell repertoires in COVID-19. Study-wide background: Specimens from acute and convalescent COVID-19 originated in the United States, Italy and Spain. PBMCs, B-cell-depleted T cells, or T cells were the source of the cDNA or gDNA that made up the material.

Source study methods: Reference gene primers were amplified, and this amplification served to estimate nucleated cell counts. Profiled with immunoSEQ multiplex PCR; TCRdb holds only in-frame clones, not every one. V and J calls and clone size follow that table, whereas D and trimming were derived from the DNA. The repertoire holds roughly 440,000 clones, approximately 88% seen once, with roughly 13% in the top ten. Patients in Seattle were enrolled during active infection, then followed longitudinally. CDR1 MGHRA and CDR2 YSYEKL come from the germline V gene. The CDR3 is 18 amino acids. Trimming shortened V by 2 bases and J by 4 bases, and 21 bases separated the two germline ends.

This clonotype was obtained from a woman in her 50s with COVID-19, enrolled during active disease. The sequencing input was peripheral blood. V gene TRBV4-1 combines with J gene TRBJ2-4, with D possibly being TRBD1 (6 bases). The CDR3: CASSQIMDSPYVKNIQYF. The CDR3 DNA sequence: TGCGCCAGCAGCCAAATCATGGACAGTCCCTATGTAAAAAACATTCAGTACTTC.